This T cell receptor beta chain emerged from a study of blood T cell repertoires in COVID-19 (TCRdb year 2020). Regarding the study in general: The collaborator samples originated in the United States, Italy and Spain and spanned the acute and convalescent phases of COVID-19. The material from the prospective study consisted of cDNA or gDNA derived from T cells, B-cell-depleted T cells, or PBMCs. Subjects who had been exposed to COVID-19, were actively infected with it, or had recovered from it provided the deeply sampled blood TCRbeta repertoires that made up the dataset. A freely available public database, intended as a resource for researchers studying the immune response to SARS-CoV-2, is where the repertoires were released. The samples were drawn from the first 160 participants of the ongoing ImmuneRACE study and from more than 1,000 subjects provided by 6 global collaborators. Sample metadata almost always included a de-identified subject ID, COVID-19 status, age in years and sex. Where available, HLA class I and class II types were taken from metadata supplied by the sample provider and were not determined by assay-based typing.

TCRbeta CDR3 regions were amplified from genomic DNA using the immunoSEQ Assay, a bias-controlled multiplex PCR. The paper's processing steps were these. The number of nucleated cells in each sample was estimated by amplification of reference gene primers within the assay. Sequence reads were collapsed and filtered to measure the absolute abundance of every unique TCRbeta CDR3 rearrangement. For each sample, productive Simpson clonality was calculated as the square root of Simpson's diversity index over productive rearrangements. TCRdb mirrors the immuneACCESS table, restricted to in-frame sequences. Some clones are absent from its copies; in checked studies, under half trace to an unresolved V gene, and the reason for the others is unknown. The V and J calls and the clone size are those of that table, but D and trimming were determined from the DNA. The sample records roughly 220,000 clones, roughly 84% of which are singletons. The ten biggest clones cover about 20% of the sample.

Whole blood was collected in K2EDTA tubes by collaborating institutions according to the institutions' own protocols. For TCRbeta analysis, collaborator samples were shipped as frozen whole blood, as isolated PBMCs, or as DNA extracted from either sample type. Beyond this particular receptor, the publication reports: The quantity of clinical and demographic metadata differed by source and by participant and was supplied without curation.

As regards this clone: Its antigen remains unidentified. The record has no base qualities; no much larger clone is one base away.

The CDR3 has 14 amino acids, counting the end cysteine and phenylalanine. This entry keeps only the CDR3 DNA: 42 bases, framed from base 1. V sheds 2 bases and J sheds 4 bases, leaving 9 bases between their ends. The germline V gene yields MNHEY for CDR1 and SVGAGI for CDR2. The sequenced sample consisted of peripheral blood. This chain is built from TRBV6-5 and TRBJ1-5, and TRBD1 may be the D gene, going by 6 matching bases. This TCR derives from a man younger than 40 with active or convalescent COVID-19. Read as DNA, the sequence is TGTGCCAGCAGTTACGGGGGCGGGAATCAGCCCCAGCATTTT. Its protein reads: CASSYGGGNQPQHF.